What follows are 22 T cell receptor beta chains derived from one specimen sequenced in a study of response to subunit inactivated influenza vaccine. One entry per CDR3 protein results from TCRdb running MiXCR on the RT-PCR reads. This sample has hundreds of thousands of distinct CDR3 sequences, with approximately 10% found just once. The sequencing here drew on PBMCs from blood, taken on the day of vaccination. These receptors were taken from a man aged 50 or older who received an inactivated influenza vaccine.

The chain uses TRBV7-9 and TRBJ2-5; TRBD2 aligns across 13 bases. Germline V gene sequence: CDR1 SEHNR, CDR2 FQNEAQ (reference sequence). V was pared by 3 bases and J by 5 bases, with 9 bases of the junction left unmatched. The CDR3 runs to 17 residues. CDR3 amino acids: CASSLELAGGPWETQYF. CDR3 nucleotide sequence: TGTGCCAGCAGCTTGGAACTAGCGGGAGGGCCATGGGAGACCCAGTACTTC.

The chain combines TRBV3-1 with TRBJ1-1; D is ambiguous. Germline CDR1 and CDR2: LGHDT and YNNKEL (reference sequence). This CDR3 contains 16 residues. Trimming shortened V by 1 base and J by 2 bases, and 14 bases separated the two germline ends. The CDR3 DNA sequence: TGTGCCAGCAGCCAAGCGGGCGCCGGCCTCAACACTGAAGCTTTCTTT. Translation gives CASSQAGAGLNTEAFF.

This chain uses TRBV6-9 with TRBJ2-7; unclear D gene. Looked up from germline, CDR1 is MNHGY and CDR2 is SVAAGI. Trimming removed 7 bases from V and 0 bases from J, with 16 bases in between. The CDR3 is made up of 15 amino acids. The DNA of the CDR3 is TGTGCCAGCACACCGCGACGGCGTATCTCCTACGAGCAGTACTTC. Translating it yields CASTPRRRISYEQYF.

This clonotype was picked up many times. The genes are TRBV7-8 and TRBJ2-1, with 14 bases identical to TRBD2. The V gene end was trimmed by 5 bases and the J gene end by 4 bases; junction bases not matched to a gene: 1. Germline V gene lookup returns CDR1 SGHVS and CDR2 FQNEAQ. There are 15 residues in the CDR3. The CDR3 is CASSRTSGRYNEQFF. The CDR3 bases are TGTGCCAGCAGCCGGACTAGCGGGAGGTACAATGAGCAGTTCTTC.

This clonotype was recorded many times. The chain links TRBV20-1 to TRBJ2-1; TRBD2 aligns across 9 bases. V gave up 0 bases and J gave up 0 bases; unmatched junction bases: 9. CDR1 and CDR2 (germline): DFQATT, SNEGSKA (reference sequence). This CDR3 spans 18 amino acids. The CDR3 DNA sequence: TGCAGTGCTAGAGATCTCCGCGGGAGGGCCGGCTCCTACAATGAGCAGTTCTTC. It codes for CSARDLRGRAGSYNEQFF.

The V gene is TRBV7-6, the J gene TRBJ2-7, with 10 bases identical to TRBD1. The CDR3 is 15 residues long. From germline, CDR1 is SGHVS and CDR2 FNYEAQ. The junction had 4 bases not matched to a gene; V was cut back by 2 bases and J by 3 bases. CDR3 in DNA: TGTGCCAGCAGCTTAACGGACAGGGGGTTCTACGAGCAGTACTTC. Translating it yields CASSLTDRGFYEQYF.

This clonotype was seen repeatedly, ten times or more. The chain employs TRBV20-1 and TRBJ1-5; D not resolved. Germline-derived CDR1 and CDR2 are DFQATT and SNEGSKA (reference sequence). This CDR3 is 13 amino acids long. V lost 3 bases, J lost 2 bases, and 8 bases lay in between. The CDR3 sequence is CSASRGRNQPQHF. CDR3 in DNA: TGCAGTGCTAGTAGAGGGCGCAATCAGCCCCAGCATTTT.

This sequence joins TRBV5-5 and TRBJ2-5; no clear D gene. The V gene lost 0 bases and the J gene lost 1 base, with 13 bases spanning the gap. Germline-derived CDR1 and CDR2 are SGHKS and YYEKEE (reference sequence). The CDR3 covers 16 residues. In DNA form, the CDR3 reads TGTGCCAGCAGCTTGGTTGTAGGGCTAATCCAAGAGACCCAGTACTTC. This encodes CASSLVVGLIQETQYF.

This clonotype was seen many times. In DNA, the CDR3 is TGTGCCAGCATCCAGTGGGGAGATTACAATGAGCAGTTCTTC. This encodes CASIQWGDYNEQFF. The V call is TRBV7-9, the J call TRBJ2-1; TRBD2 might be the D (5 bases). V was pared by 7 bases and J by 4 bases, with 14 bases between. This CDR3 has 14 residues. Germline V gene lookup returns CDR1 SEHNR and CDR2 FQNEAQ (reference sequence).

This clonotype was detected only a few times. The chain has TRBV6-1 and TRBJ2-5; D possibly uses TRBD1 or TRBD2 (5 bases each). The CDR3 consists of 14 residues. The germline V and J ends were trimmed by 6 bases and 5 bases, with 16 bases remaining between them. Germline CDR1 and CDR2: MNHNS and SASEGT. CDR3 loop: CASRSLPGAETQYF. DNA of the CDR3: TGTGCCAGCAGATCCCTCCCCGGGGCGGAGACCCAGTACTTC.

This clonotype occurred many times. One end of the junction does not line up with germline, which may come from a read error. The rearrangement uses TRBV5-1 and TRBJ2-7; 9 bases map to TRBD1. CDR3 length equals 15 residues. The germline CDR1 and CDR2 sequences are SGHRS and YFSETQ. The CDR3 reads CASSLRQGGTYEQYF. The CDR3 nucleotides are TGTGCCAGCAGCCTACGACAGGGGGGGACCTACGAGCAGTACTTC.

A few counts support this clonotype. The V gene is TRBV29-1, the J gene TRBJ2-7; D may be TRBD2 (6 bases). CDR3 length equals 15 residues. Germline V gene lookup returns CDR1 SQVTM and CDR2 ANQGSEA. Trimming stripped 7 bases from V and 0 bases from J, with 19 bases between. The CDR3 region has the DNA TGCAGCGCCTATAGCGGAGGGGTAAGCTCCTACGAGCAGTACTTC. Encoded protein: CSAYSGGVSSYEQYF.

This clonotype was picked up a small number of times. The gene calls are TRBV4-2 and TRBJ1-2, with 7 bases identical to TRBD1. This CDR3 is built from 15 residues. The V and J ends lost 1 base and 3 bases, in that order; junction bases with no gene match: 5. The germline V gene encodes CDR1 LGHNA and CDR2 YNFKEQ. The CDR3: CASSQVGTADYGYTF. DNA for the CDR3: TGTGCCAGCAGCCAAGTGGGGACAGCCGACTATGGCTACACCTTC.

The sample holds a few counts of this clonotype. The chain recombines TRBV27 with TRBJ2-1; 13 bases fit TRBD2. The CDR3 is made up of 18 amino acids. V shed 6 bases, J shed 2 bases, and the junction held 10 bases outside the gene matches. Germline V gene sequence: CDR1 MNHEY, CDR2 SMNVEV (reference sequence). The CDR3 loop reads CASSLLAGGQFAYNEQFF. The CDR3 coding sequence is TGTGCCAGCAGCTTACTAGCGGGAGGGCAATTCGCCTACAATGAGCAGTTCTTC.

The sample holds a few counts of this clonotype. The chain employs TRBV20-1 and TRBJ1-2; D unclear. The V gene lost 3 bases and the J gene lost 4 bases, with 9 bases spanning the gap. The CDR3 length is 12 residues. Germline-derived CDR1 and CDR2 are DFQATT and SNEGSKA (reference sequence). The CDR3 DNA reads as TGCAGTGCTAGTGGCATACTCTATGGCTACACCTTC. Its translation is CSASGILYGYTF.

The chain carries TRBV28 and TRBJ1-2, with D unresolved. The germline V gene encodes CDR1 MDHEN and CDR2 SYDVKM. Trimming left V 2 bases short and J 8 bases short, with 15 bases between. The CDR3 is 14 residues long. The chain's CDR3 is CASSLGRHPKGYTF. The CDR3 DNA reads as TGTGCCAGCAGTTTAGGGAGGCATCCCAAGGGCTACACCTTC.

The genes are TRBV12-3 or TRBV12-4 and TRBJ2-5; 9 bases line up with TRBD2. This CDR3 spans 17 amino acids. V shed 6 bases, J shed 1 base, and the junction held 12 bases outside the gene matches. The CDR3 bases are TGTGCCAGCAGCACATTATCTAGCGGGAACATCCAAGAGACCCAGTACTTC. This gives the protein CASSTLSSGNIQETQYF.

This clonotype was seen many times. This chain connects TRBV7-8 to TRBJ2-5; D tentatively fits TRBD1 or TRBD2 (6 bases each). CDR3 length equals 17 residues. Trimming removed 5 bases at V and 2 bases at J, with 21 bases between. In germline, CDR1 is SGHVS, CDR2 FQNEAQ. CDR3 nucleotide sequence: TGTGCCAGCAGCCTAGAACGGGGTTGGGGGGCTCAAGAGACCCAGTACTTC. This gives the protein CASSLERGWGAQETQYF.

The chain couples TRBV12-3 or TRBV12-4 to TRBJ1-1; D not certain. V was clipped by 5 bases and J by 2 bases, with 6 bases between them. This CDR3 has 12 residues. CDR3 coding DNA: TGTGCCAGCAGTCATCGAAACACTGAAGCTTTCTTT. Residues: CASSHRNTEAFF.

The chain uses TRBV6-6 and TRBJ2-7; 9 positions match TRBD2. CDR1 is MNHNY and CDR2 is SVGAGI in the germline V gene (reference sequence). The junction had 8 bases not matched to a gene; V was cut back by 7 bases and J by 7 bases. This CDR3 region has 13 residues. The CDR3 sequence is CASTGGRAGEQYF. CDR3 coding DNA: TGTGCCAGCACAGGCGGGAGGGCCGGAGAGCAGTACTTC.

In its sample, this clonotype was seen a few times. The rearrangement links TRBV15 to TRBJ2-7; D is unclear. The CDR3 is 13 amino acids. Germline V CDR1 and CDR2: LNHNV, YYDKDF (reference sequence). Trimming cost V 6 bases and J 0 bases, with 9 bases left between them. The CDR3 DNA follows: TGTGCCACCAGTCCCGCTCACTCCTACGAGCAGTACTTC. Translation gives CATSPAHSYEQYF.

At least ten counts were recorded for this clonotype. CDR3: CASTLIRGNIQYF. In DNA, the CDR3 is TGTGCCAGCACCCTCATCAGGGGTAACATTCAGTACTTC. The gene calls are TRBV12-3 or TRBV12-4 and TRBJ2-4; TRBD1 might be the D (6 bases). V was clipped by 7 bases and J by 7 bases, with 14 bases between them. This CDR3 comprises 13 residues.